This T cell receptor beta chain stems from a study of tumor-infiltrating lymphocytes in primary liver carcinoma. As for the study in general: Samples had roughly 3.5 to 8 million productive TCRbeta reads, comparable between tissue types.

Points on this clonotype: Its target is not known.

Germline DNA was also extracted, with blood RNA taken from unsorted whole blood. The input was 450 to 550 ng total RNA; TCR beta cDNA was made from it with a constant-region primer. ARM-PCR was slightly modified, and three nested multiplex PCR rounds with it gave rise to the TCR beta libraries. TRBV1-TRBV30 forward and Cbeta reverse primers drove the first two roughly 10-cycle rounds. TCRdb fed the multiplex PCR reads into MiXCR, producing one record per CDR3 protein. The table includes 330,000 or so distinct CDR3 sequences, roughly two thirds detected once. Whole-study findings and limits: Samples, which were bulk and unsorted, did not allow CD4+ and CD8+ repertoires to be compared.

Trimming took 2 bases from V and 5 from J; bases not matched to a gene: 4. The CDR3 loop spans 15 amino acids. Germline V gene sequence: CDR1 SGHDT, CDR2 YYEEEE. Material: peripheral blood. This chain links TRBV5-6 with TRBJ2-3; 11 nucleotides align to TRBD1. This sequence originates from a man in his forties with primary liver carcinoma and hepatitis B virus infection. CDR3: CASSFGQGAVDTQYF. The DNA of the CDR3 is TGTGCCAGCAGCTTCGGACAGGGGGCTGTAGATACGCAGTATTTT.